These 16 T cell receptor beta chains were sequenced from one sample in a study of T cell repertoires in cytomegalovirus infection. These receptors have no known antigen. MiXCR, run by TCRdb on the reads, gives a single entry per CDR3 protein. Among about 770,000 distinct CDR3 sequences listed, around 29% were seen once. The specimen was cultured CD8+ T cells from PBMCs, collected from culture after CMV antigen stimulation. These receptors all stem from a human donor in good health (CMV status not recorded). Some clones in this sample may be carry-over from other donors' samples.

This clonotype was counted a few times. This chain joins TRBV6-2 or TRBV6-3 and TRBJ1-1; TRBD1 matches at 7 bases. J lost 4 bases, V lost 7 bases, and 9 bases had no gene match. Germline lookup yields CDR1 MNHEY and CDR2 SVGEGT. The CDR3 sequence is 14 residues long. In DNA, the CDR3 is TGTGCCAGCATTCCAGACAGGGCTTTCACTGAAGCTTTCTTT. Protein product: CASIPDRAFTEAFF.

This clonotype was counted many times. The chain recombines TRBV7-2 with TRBJ2-7; D not certain. The germline V gene encodes CDR1 SGHTA and CDR2 FQGNSA. With 3 bases removed from V and 3 bases from J, the gap between germline ends came to 9 bases. The CDR3 has 13 amino acids. The CDR3 here is CASSFHLNYEQYV. The CDR3 DNA follows: TGTGCCAGCAGCTTTCACCTTAACTACGAGCAGTACGTC.

The chain has TRBV7-2 and TRBJ1-3; D is unclear. CDR1 SGHTA and CDR2 FQGNSA come from the germline V gene. Trimming took off 1 base at V and 5 bases at J, with 6 bases between the two ends. This CDR3 has 13 residues. The DNA for the CDR3 is TGTGCCAGCAGCTTAGATGAGAGAAACACCATATATTTT. This translates into CASSLDERNTIYF.

The gene calls are TRBV5-6 and TRBJ1-2, with D tentatively TRBD1 (6 bases). V gave up 1 base and J gave up 4 bases, with 20 bases separating them. Germline CDR1 reads SGHDT; CDR2 reads YYEEEE. There are 17 residues in the CDR3. CDR3 in DNA: TGTGCCAGCAGCTTGTCCCGGGACACCTGGGAGGTCTATGGCTACACCTTC. This sequence encodes CASSLSRDTWEVYGYTF.

This clonotype came up a few times. V usage is TRBV5-1 and J usage is TRBJ2-2; D gene ambiguous. Germline V gene sequence: CDR1 SGHRS, CDR2 YFSETQ. The CDR3 runs 16 residues. Between the trimmed V and J ends, which lost 5 bases and 2 bases, there was a span of 16 bases. As DNA, the CDR3 is TGCGCCAGCAGGGAGACCATTAGAGGAAACACCGGGGAGCTGTTTTTT. It codes for CASRETIRGNTGELFF.

This rearrangement joins TRBV29-1 to TRBJ2-6, with no clear D. The CDR3 consists of 15 residues. Germline V gives CDR1 SQVTM, CDR2 ANQGSEA. Trimming cost V 4 bases and J 0 bases, with 10 bases left between them. CDR3 sequence reads: CSVVSRTSGANVLTF. The CDR3 DNA follows: TGCAGCGTTGTCTCCCGAACCTCTGGGGCCAACGTCCTGACTTTC.

This clonotype appeared a few times. V and J are TRBV12-3 or TRBV12-4 and TRBJ2-1; 8 bases line up with TRBD2. After removal of 6 bases from V and 3 bases from J, the junction contained 7 bases not matched to a gene. The CDR3 is 15 residues long. CDR3 coding DNA: TGTGCCAGCAGCCCCCTCCGGGGGGGCTACAATGAGCAGTTCTTC. Its protein is CASSPLRGGYNEQFF.

This clonotype was recorded a few times. The chain uses TRBV20-1 and TRBJ2-1; D gene ambiguous. Germline V gene sequence: CDR1 DFQATT, CDR2 SNEGSKA (reference sequence). The CDR3 runs to 13 residues. The V gene lost 5 bases and the J gene lost 0 bases, with 8 bases spanning the gap. CDR3 protein: CSAPGSSYNEQFF. CDR3 DNA sequence: TGCAGTGCTCCCGGAAGCTCCTACAATGAGCAGTTCTTC.

V and J are TRBV5-4 and TRBJ1-2; weak D call: TRBD1 (5 bases). CDR3 length equals 14 residues. Looked up from germline, CDR1 is SGHNT and CDR2 is YYREEE (reference sequence). V lost 4 bases to trimming and J lost 2 bases, with 12 bases between them. The DNA of the CDR3 is TGTGCCAGCAGCCCCGGGGCCGGGAACTATGGCTACACCTTC. Translating it yields CASSPGAGNYGYTF.

The gene calls are TRBV10-1 and TRBJ2-1; TRBD1 might be the D (5 bases). This CDR3 has 13 amino acids. V lost 1 base and J lost 8, with 9 bases in between. Germline loops: CDR1 WNHNN, CDR2 SYGVQD (reference sequence). The CDR3 nucleotides read TGCGCCAGCAGTGAGTTTAGGGGTGATGAGCAGTTCTTC. Its translation is CASSEFRGDEQFF.

V usage is TRBV7-3 and J usage is TRBJ2-7, with D perhaps given as TRBD1 or TRBD2 (5 bases each). V dropped 5 bases and J dropped 7 bases, with 15 bases sitting between them. CDR3 length: 13 amino acids. Per germline, CDR1 SGHTA and CDR2 FQGTGA. As DNA, the CDR3 is TGTGCCAGCAGCCCGACTCTGGGGGAAGAGCAGTACGTC. Translation: CASSPTLGEEQYV.

This clonotype was detected only a few times. This sequence joins TRBV20-1 and TRBJ1-1; 8 bases match TRBD1. With 0 bases clipped from V and 5 bases from J, the junction kept 14 bases outside the gene matches. Germline assignment: CDR1 DFQATT and CDR2 SNEGSKA (reference sequence). This CDR3 spans 17 amino acids. The CDR3 protein is CSARDQAIGQGGTEAFF. CDR3 bases: TGCAGTGCTAGAGATCAGGCAATAGGACAGGGAGGGACTGAAGCTTTCTTT.

In this sample, this clonotype turned up many times. The chain uses TRBV7-6 and TRBJ2-1; D unclear. Trimming removed 5 bases at V and 5 bases at J, with 10 bases between. Germline V gene data show CDR1 as SGHVS and CDR2 as FNYEAQ. This CDR3 has 13 amino acids. CDR3 loop: CASSPPGHNEQFF. CDR3 coding DNA: TGTGCCAGCAGCCCACCAGGACACAATGAGCAGTTCTTC.

The chain combines TRBV5-1 with TRBJ2-3; 10 bases map to TRBD2. The CDR3 is 15 residues long. V was clipped by 6 bases and J by 1 base; unmatched bases: 5. Germline CDR1 SGHRS, CDR2 YFSETQ. The CDR3 reads CASMALAGGTDTQYF. CDR3 nucleotides: TGCGCCAGCATGGCCCTAGCGGGAGGCACAGATACGCAGTATTTT. Complete variable domain (other parts from reference TRBV5-1 and TRBJ2-3): KAGVTQTPRYLIKTRGQQVTLSCSPISGHRSVSWYQQTPGQGLQFLFEYFSETQRNKGNFPGRFSGRQFSNSRSEMNVSTLELGDSALYLCASMALAGGTDTQYFGPGTRLTVL.

This clonotype was observed a handful of times. This rearrangement joins TRBV7-9 to TRBJ1-6; 7 bases are a match to TRBD1. Germline loops: CDR1 SEHNR, CDR2 FQNEAQ (reference sequence). Losses at the gene ends were 1 base for V and 7 bases for J; bases not matched to a gene: 4. The CDR3 has 15 amino acids. The CDR3 DNA sequence: TGTGCCAGCAGCTTAGTCAGGGGGACAAATTCACCCCTCCACTTT. It yields the protein CASSLVRGTNSPLHF.

V usage is TRBV4-1 and J usage is TRBJ1-1; D remains unclear. Deletions cut 1 base from V and 2 bases from J, with 11 bases between. Germline CDR1 and CDR2: MGHRA and YSYEKL. The CDR3 is 15 residues long. CDR3 DNA: TGCGCCAGCAGCCAAGGGGAGATTGGTAACACTGAAGCTTTCTTT. It encodes CASSQGEIGNTEAFF.